Listed here is a single TCR beta chain. This CDR3 is 23 amino acids long. The ends were cut back, 0 bases at V and 0 bases at J, with 30 bases in the middle. Per germline, CDR1 LNHNV and CDR2 YYDKDF (reference sequence). This entry is derived from a study of blood T cell repertoires in COVID-19. Method: immunoSEQ multiplex PCR; TCRdb's copy keeps in-frame clones and lacks some. This sample yields approximately 69,000 clones, of which nearly 85% are seen a single time; 1.8% belongs to the top ten. The sequence was collected from a woman in her sixties with acute or convalescent COVID-19. Sequenced input: peripheral blood. The chain couples TRBV15 to TRBJ1-5; tentatively, D is TRBD1 (5 bases). The CDR3 DNA sequence: TGTGCCACCAGCAGAGATTTTGGCTTCTTCCCCAGGGCGGAGAATTATAGCAATCAGCCCCAGCATTTT. This encodes CATSRDFGFFPRAENYSNQPQHF.